This record concerns one TCR beta chain sequence. Germline lookup yields CDR1 LNHDA and CDR2 SQIVND (reference sequence). The CDR3 extends over 16 amino acids. The trim removed 5 bases at V and 5 bases at J, leaving 14 bases unmatched. This entry belongs to a study of blood T cell repertoires in COVID-19. Across the study: The study drew acute and convalescent COVID-19 samples from the United States, Italy and Spain.

Under the authors' procedure: Scientists estimated how many nucleated cells there were by amplifying reference gene primers. Generated by immunoSEQ multiplex PCR, the TCRdb table keeps only in-frame clones and is missing some. The DNA was the basis for D and trimming; V, J and clone size are from that table. The sample has roughly 330,000 clones, about 90% seen once. The sequence was collected from a man younger than 35 who had recovered from COVID-19. Input material: peripheral blood. This chain uses TRBV19 with TRBJ2-5, with 7 nucleotides matching TRBD1. CDR3: CASSSPGQDQRETQYF. The CDR3 DNA reads TGTGCCAGTAGTTCCCCCGGACAGGATCAACGGGAGACCCAGTACTTC.